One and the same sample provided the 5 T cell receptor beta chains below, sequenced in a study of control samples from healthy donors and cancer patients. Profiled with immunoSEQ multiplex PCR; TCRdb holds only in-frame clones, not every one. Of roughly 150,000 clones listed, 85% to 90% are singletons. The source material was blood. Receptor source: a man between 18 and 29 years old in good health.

In nucleotides, the CDR3 is TGTGCTAGTGGTTTGACACTGAGTAGGTGGGACAGGGACGACGAGCAGTACTTC. Amino acid sequence: CASGLTLSRWDRDDEQYF. The genes are TRBV12-5 and TRBJ2-7, with 9 bases fitting TRBD1. CDR3 size: 18 residues. Germline V gene sequence: CDR1 LGHNT, CDR2 FRNRAP. J gave up 5 bases and V 2 bases, and 16 bases lay outside the gene matches. Full variable domain (outside the CDR3, taken from reference TRBV12-5 and TRBJ2-7): DARVTQTPRHKVTEMGQEVTMRCQPILGHNTVFWYRQTMMQGLELLAYFRNRAPLDDSGMPKDRFSAEMPDATLATLKIQPSEPRDSAVYFCASGLTLSRWDRDDEQYFGPGTRLTVT.

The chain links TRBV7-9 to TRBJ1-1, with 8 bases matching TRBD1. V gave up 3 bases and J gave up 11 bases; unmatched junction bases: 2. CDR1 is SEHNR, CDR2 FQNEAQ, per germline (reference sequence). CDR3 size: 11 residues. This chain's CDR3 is CASSLTGAAFF. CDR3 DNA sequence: TGTGCCAGCAGCTTGACAGGGGCGGCTTTCTTT.

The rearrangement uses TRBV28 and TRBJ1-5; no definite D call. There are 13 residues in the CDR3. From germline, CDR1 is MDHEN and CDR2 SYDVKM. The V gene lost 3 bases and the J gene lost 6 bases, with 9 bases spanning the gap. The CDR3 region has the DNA TGTGCCAGCAGTTTGGTAGGGAGTCAGCCCCAGCATTTT. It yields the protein CASSLVGSQPQHF.

CDR3 DNA: TGTGCCAGCAGTTTGGGTGCGGGTTCCTACAATGAGCAGTTCTTC. Protein sequence: CASSLGAGSYNEQFF. The chain employs TRBV27 and TRBJ2-1, with TRBD2 as a possible D gene (5 bases). Germline V lookup: CDR1 MNHEY, CDR2 SMNVEV (reference sequence). V lost 3 bases to trimming and J lost 1 base, with 10 bases between them. This CDR3 is 15 amino acids long.

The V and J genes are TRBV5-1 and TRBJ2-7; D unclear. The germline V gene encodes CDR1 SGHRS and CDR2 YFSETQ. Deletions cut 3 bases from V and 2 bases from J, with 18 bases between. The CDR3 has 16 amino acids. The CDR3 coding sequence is TGCGCCAGCAGCTCTCGTCCCGTGACTGGGGCCTACGAGCAGTACTTC. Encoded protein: CASSSRPVTGAYEQYF.